The subject of this entry is one T cell receptor (beta chain). This specimen belongs to a study of blood T cell repertoires in COVID-19. Overall study: Spain, Italy and the United States supplied samples that represented acute and convalescent COVID-19. Nucleic acid was either cDNA or gDNA, and it came from T cells, B-cell-depleted T cells, or PBMCs.

Some clones are missing from TCRdb's copy, which holds only in-frame ones; the method was immunoSEQ multiplex PCR. The data show 80,000 to 95,000 clones, about 79% seen once. The CDR3 has 12 amino acids. Germline V gene data show CDR1 as MNHEY and CDR2 as SVGAGI. With V trimmed by 6 bases and J by 7 bases, 5 bases remained unmatched. The sequencing sample was made of peripheral blood. This clonotype was obtained from a woman aged 50 to 60 with acute or convalescent COVID-19. The V gene is TRBV6-5, the J gene TRBJ2-7; the match to TRBD1 covers 8 bases. CDR3 nucleotides: TGTGCCAGCAGCACAGGGGGGTGGGAGCAGTACTTC. It translates to CASSTGGWEQYF.